These 27 T cell receptor beta chains share one sample of origin, sequenced in a study of CD8+CD57+ T cells in acquired aplastic anemia. According to the study, genomic DNA was the template for TCR beta VDJ and CDR3 profiling. Each CDR3 protein is one row after TCRdb ran MiXCR on the reads. The sample contains just over 400,000 distinct CDR3 sequences, 55% to 70% of which appear only once. The sample was sorted CD4+, CD8+, or CD8+CD57+ T cells (not recorded which) from PBMCs. Receptors originate from a human donor in good health, serving as a control.

This clonotype was counted ten times or more. The chain is built from TRBV12-3 or TRBV12-4 and TRBJ2-5, with D possibly called TRBD1 or TRBD2 (5 bases each). This CDR3 region has 15 residues. V was trimmed by 7 bases and J by 5 bases, leaving 20 bases between them. The DNA of the CDR3 is TGTGCCAGCACCAAGGGCCGGGACGGAGAGGAGACCCAGTACTTC. It encodes CASTKGRDGEETQYF.

The chain links TRBV20-1 to TRBJ2-3; 8 bases agree with TRBD2. Germline V lookup: CDR1 DFQATT, CDR2 SNEGSKA (reference sequence). The V gene end was trimmed by 2 bases and the J gene end by 10 bases; junction bases not matched to a gene: 8. The CDR3 spans 13 residues. CDR3 sequence (DNA): TGCAGTGCTAGACCCAGCGGGGGTCCCCCGCAGTATTTT. Encoded protein: CSARPSGGPPQYF.

Comment on this clonotype: The conserved phenylalanine or tryptophan normally closing the CDR3 is absent here, so this likely arose from a read error. Because the CDR3's place on the DNA is in doubt, the DNA is left out and the CDR3 is given as listed by TCRdb. The chain links TRBV7-2 to TRBJ1-5; the listed D gene, TRBD1, was not tested against the DNA. With termini counted, the CDR3 has 13 amino acids. From germline, CDR1 is SGHTA and CDR2 FQGNSA. CDR3 sequence: CASSLDRDRPYDQ.

This chain links TRBV19 with TRBJ2-5; D may be TRBD1 (5 bases). Germline CDR1 reads LNHDA; CDR2 reads SQIVND (reference sequence). CDR3 length equals 13 residues. Written as DNA, the CDR3 is TGTGACAGGCACCGGGTATCCGGAGAGACCCAGTACTTC. Its translation is CDRHRVSGETQYF.

The rearrangement links TRBV12-3 or TRBV12-4 to TRBJ2-2; a weak D match, TRBD2 (6 bases). Trimming removed 6 bases from V and 3 bases from J, with 17 bases in between. The CDR3 consists of 16 residues. The DNA of the CDR3 is TGTGCCAGCAGCCAAGGGAGCGGGTCGTACACCGGGGAGCTGTTTTTT. Protein product: CASSQGSGSYTGELFF.

The chain is built from TRBV19 and TRBJ2-3; 7 nucleotides line up with TRBD2. The CDR3 covers 16 residues. The V and J ends lost 9 bases and 2 bases, in that order; junction bases with no gene match: 14. Looked up from germline, CDR1 is LNHDA and CDR2 is SQIVND (reference sequence). The CDR3: CASTFGHAGVTDTQYF. For the CDR3, the DNA is TGTGCCAGCACCTTTGGGCATGCGGGGGTCACAGATACGCAGTATTTT.

This clonotype has at least ten counts. The J gene is TRBJ1-4, the V gene TRBV5-1, with D unresolved. V was cut by 2 bases and J by 0 bases, with 5 bases left in between. The CDR3 contains 14 residues. Germline assignment: CDR1 SGHRS and CDR2 YFSETQ. Written as DNA, the CDR3 is TGCGCCAGCAGCTTAGATCCAACTAATGAAAAACTGTTTTTT. Encoded protein: CASSLDPTNEKLFF.

The chain uses TRBV7-2 and TRBJ2-1; tentatively, D is TRBD1 (5 bases). The ends were cut back, 7 bases at V and 8 bases at J, with 15 bases in the middle. The germline gives CDR1 SGHTA, CDR2 FQGNSA. There are 13 residues in the CDR3. The CDR3 nucleotides are TGTGCCAGCAAAGGGCAGGGTGGCGATGAGCAGTTCTTC. This codes for CASKGQGGDEQFF. Variable domain in full (rest from reference TRBV7-2 and TRBJ2-1): GAGVSQSPSNKVTEKGKDVELRCDPISGHTALYWYRQSLGQGLEFLIYFQGNSAPDKSGLPSDRFSAERTGGSVSTLTIQRTQQEDSAVYLCASKGQGGDEQFFGPGTRLTVL.

A remark on this clonotype: The final CDR3 position lacks the conserved phenylalanine or tryptophan, pointing to a likely read error. The chain links TRBV7-2 to TRBJ1-3; D not resolved. CDR3 length equals 13 residues. Germline values: CDR1 SGHTA, CDR2 FQGNSA. Trimming stripped 6 bases from V and 5 bases from J, with 11 bases between. CDR3: CASSAENRNTIYC. The CDR3 DNA follows: TGTGCCAGCAGTGCTGAAAATAGAAACACCATATATTGT.

The chain employs TRBV29-1 and TRBJ2-7; D might be TRBD2 (6 bases). The CDR3 spans 12 residues. The germline V and J ends were trimmed by 4 bases and 9 bases, with 16 bases remaining between them. Germline values: CDR1 SQVTM, CDR2 ANQGSEA. This CDR3 is CSVGVGAGRQYF. The DNA of the CDR3 is TGCAGCGTTGGAGTAGGGGCGGGGAGGCAGTACTTC.

Notes on this clonotype: A clone one base away is much larger, so this may be a read error. The chain uses TRBV2 and TRBJ2-1, with D possibly matching TRBD1 (7 bases). Looked up from germline, CDR1 is SNHLY and CDR2 is FYNNEI. The length of the CDR3 is 15 residues. With 6 bases removed from V and 9 bases from J, the gap between germline ends came to 21 bases. CDR3 loop: CASRTTSRGAGEQFF. DNA for the CDR3: TGTGCCAGCAGAACCACTAGCAGGGGGGCGGGTGAGCAGTTCTTC.

A word on this clonotype: This is likely a read error, given that the CDR3 carries no conserved phenylalanine or tryptophan at its end. The DNA is omitted, as the CDR3 cannot be located on it reliably, and the CDR3 follows TCRdb's listing. The chain uses TRBV7-3 and TRBJ1-1. Germline V gene sequence: CDR1 SGHTA, CDR2 FQGTGA. The CDR3 region is 13 residues in length, termini included. CDR3 sequence: CASSWPSSLGTQY.

In the case of this clonotype: Being one base from a much bigger clone, this may be a read error. The chain combines TRBV5-1 with TRBJ2-7, with a tentative D call TRBD2 (5 bases). The CDR3 is made up of 14 amino acids. V gave up 4 bases and J gave up 7 bases, with 18 bases separating them. Germline lookup yields CDR1 SGHRS and CDR2 YFSETQ. The CDR3: CASSPPLDSGEQYF. CDR3 in DNA: TGCGCCAGCAGCCCGCCGCTAGATTCGGGGGAGCAGTACTTC. Supplemented by reference TRBV5-1 and TRBJ2-7, the full variable domain reads KAGVTQTPRYLIKTRGQQVTLSCSPISGHRSVSWYQQTPGQGLQFLFEYFSETQRNKGNFPGRFSGRQFSNSRSEMNVSTLELGDSALYLCASSPPLDSGEQYFGPGTRLTVT.

The gene calls are TRBV7-9 and TRBJ1-6; TRBD1 matches at 8 bases. In germline, CDR1 is SEHNR, CDR2 FQNEAQ (reference sequence). The CDR3 has 14 amino acids. J was trimmed by 10 bases and V by 5 bases; bases with no gene match: 7. CDR3 nucleotides: TGTGCCAGCAGCCCGGACAGGGAGGGGTCACCCCTCCACTTT. Its protein is CASSPDREGSPLHF.

A word on this clonotype: Given a much more abundant clone one base away, this may be a read error. The V gene is TRBV3-1, the J gene TRBJ1-3; D unclear. This CDR3 is 13 amino acids long. Germline assignment: CDR1 LGHDT and CDR2 YNNKEL (reference sequence). The DNA for the CDR3 is TGTGCCAGCAGCCTCGAGTCTGGAAACATCATATATTTT. This gives the protein CASSLESGNIIYF.

As concerns this clonotype: The conserved phenylalanine or tryptophan normally closing the CDR3 is absent here, so this likely arose from a read error. The limits of the CDR3 on the DNA are not certain, so only TCRdb's listed CDR3 is given. The chain employs TRBV7-2 and TRBJ1-6; the listed D gene, TRBD1, was not tested against the DNA. Germline CDR1 and CDR2: SGHTA and FQGNSA. The CDR3 sequence runs 13 residues, both termini included. The CDR3 protein is CASSLVGRDQQPQ.

This clonotype has at least ten counts. This chain uses TRBV11-2 with TRBJ1-1; D unclear. Germline-derived CDR1 and CDR2 are SGHAT and FQNNGV. CDR3 length: 12 amino acids. The V end was cut by 6 bases, the J end by 5 bases, with 10 bases between. In DNA form, the CDR3 reads TGTGCCAGCAGTTTCATAGGAACTGAAGCTTTCTTT. Its translation: CASSFIGTEAFF.

On this clonotype itself: A single base separates this from a much larger clone, so it may be a read error. The V gene is TRBV5-1, the J gene TRBJ1-4; TRBD1 might be the D (5 bases). The germline V gene encodes CDR1 SGHRS and CDR2 YFSETQ. The ends were cut back, 0 bases at V and 3 bases at J, with 18 bases in the middle. CDR3 length: 18 residues. The CDR3 region is CASSLGGGRSPANEKLFF. As DNA, the CDR3 is TGCGCCAGCAGCTTGGGGGGGGGACGGAGCCCGGCTAATGAAAAACTGTTTTTT.

The CDR3 region is CASSSDGAAGLDTQYF. For the CDR3, the DNA is TGTGCCAGCAGTTCAGATGGTGCAGCCGGACTAGATACGCAGTATTTT. J is TRBJ2-3 and V is TRBV12-3 or TRBV12-4; D may be TRBD2 (5 bases). Trimming pared 4 bases from V and 5 bases from J, leaving 19 bases between. The CDR3 has 16 residues.

This chain links TRBV12-3 or TRBV12-4 with TRBJ1-1; possibly TRBD1 for D (5 bases). Trimming took off 6 bases at V and 3 bases at J, with 17 bases between the two ends. The CDR3 runs to 15 residues. The chain's CDR3 is CASSQGPEMDTEAFF. The CDR3 DNA reads TGTGCCAGCAGCCAGGGCCCCGAAATGGACACTGAAGCTTTCTTT.

The chain combines TRBV29-1 with TRBJ1-4; D is uncertain. Germline CDR1 is SQVTM and CDR2 is ANQGSEA. Trimming shortened V by 4 bases and J by 6 bases, and 12 bases separated the two germline ends. The CDR3 has 13 residues. CDR3 bases: TGCAGCGTTGGTTACAGTGGGGATGAAAAACTGTTTTTT. Its protein is CSVGYSGDEKLFF.

The rearrangement uses TRBV5-8 and TRBJ2-3; TRBD2 agrees at 7 bases. The V gene end was trimmed by 2 bases and the J gene end by 5 bases; junction bases not matched to a gene: 11. Germline V gene data show CDR1 as SGHTS and CDR2 as YDEGEE. CDR3 length: 16 amino acids. The CDR3 nucleotides read TGTGCCAGCAGCTTAGTCAGGACTAGGCAGGGAGATACGCAGTATTTT. Its protein is CASSLVRTRQGDTQYF.

This clonotype showed up just once. J is TRBJ1-5 and V is TRBV10-1; perhaps TRBD1 as D (5 bases). V shed 8 bases and J shed 7 bases, with 18 bases lying between them. Germline assignment: CDR1 WNHNN and CDR2 SYGVQD (reference sequence). This CDR3 contains 14 residues. CDR3 protein: CASVRFGGKQPQHF. The CDR3 DNA follows: TGCGCCAGCGTCAGATTCGGGGGTAAACAGCCCCAGCATTTT.

In nucleotides, the CDR3 is TGTGCCAGTAGTATATCGACAGGGGGCAGGGGACGGGACCAGCCCCAGCATTTT. This sequence encodes CASSISTGGRGRDQPQHF. The chain couples TRBV19 to TRBJ1-5, with TRBD1 identical over 10 bases. The CDR3 covers 18 residues. V shed 2 bases and J 7 bases; nucleotides not matched to a gene: 14. The V gene's germline CDR1 is LNHDA and CDR2 SQIVND (reference sequence). Full variable domain (rest looked up from reference TRBV19 and TRBJ1-5): DGGITQSPKYLFRKEGQNVTLSCEQNLNHDAMYWYRQDPGQGLRLIYYSQIVNDFQKGDIAEGYSVSREKKESFPLTVTSAQKNPTAFYLCASSISTGGRGRDQPQHFGDGTRLSIL.

This clonotype was recorded many times. V is TRBV5-1 and J is TRBJ1-1; no reliable D call. This CDR3 has 14 amino acids. CDR1 and CDR2 (germline): SGHRS, YFSETQ. V gave up 1 base and J gave up 1 base, with 8 bases separating them. The CDR3 DNA sequence: TGCGCCAGCAGCTTGACATTGGAGAACACTGAAGCTTTCTTT. It specifies CASSLTLENTEAFF.

CDR3 nucleotides: TGTGCCACCAGCAGAGGCACCAGGGCCCATCAGCCCCAGCATTTT. Its protein is CATSRGTRAHQPQHF. J is TRBJ1-5 and V is TRBV15; TRBD1 is a possible D gene (5 bases). V shed 1 base and J shed 5 bases, with 12 bases lying between them. Germline values: CDR1 LNHNV, CDR2 YYDKDF (reference sequence). The CDR3 is 15 residues long.

This chain links TRBV19 with TRBJ1-6; perhaps TRBD1 as D (5 bases). This CDR3 comprises 13 residues. CDR1 is LNHDA, CDR2 SQIVND, per germline (reference sequence). Deletions cut 5 bases from V and 6 bases from J, with 8 bases between. The CDR3 DNA is TGTGCCAGTAGTGGGGGTTTTAATTCACCCCTCCACTTT. Translating gives CASSGGFNSPLHF. The full variable domain, its missing parts supplied by reference TRBV19 and TRBJ1-6, is DGGITQSPKYLFRKEGQNVTLSCEQNLNHDAMYWYRQDPGQGLRLIYYSQIVNDFQKGDIAEGYSVSREKKESFPLTVTSAQKNPTAFYLCASSGGFNSPLHFGNGTRLTVT.